This T cell receptor beta chain was sequenced for a study of control samples from healthy donors and cancer patients (dated by TCRdb to about 2020). Library prep was done by the immunoSEQ multiplex PCR assay. Held by TCRdb, this immuneACCESS table contains in-frame sequences only and omits some clones. Under half of the omission traces to an unresolved V gene where checked; the cause of the rest is unknown. For this sample there are about 120,000 clones; roughly 90% appear just once. The top ten clones comprise around 3.9% of the sample. The germline V end is reduced by 3 bases and the J end by 6 bases; junction bases left unmatched: 5. There are 13 amino acids in the CDR3, from cysteine to phenylalanine inclusive. Only CDR3 DNA is held: 39 bases, read in frame from base 1. According to the germline V gene, CDR1 reads SQVTM and CDR2 reads ANQGSEA. Comment on this clone: The clone's antigen remains unknown. Within one base of it there is no much larger clone, and no base qualities were kept.

The sequence links TRBV29-1 to TRBJ2-7; 10 nucleotides in the junction match TRBD1. The TCR originated in a woman aged 60 to 75 with lung cancer. Sample: PBMCs. Read as DNA, the sequence is TGCAGCGTTGAGGGACAGGGGAAGGTCGAGCAGTACTTC. Its protein product is CSVEGQGKVEQYF.